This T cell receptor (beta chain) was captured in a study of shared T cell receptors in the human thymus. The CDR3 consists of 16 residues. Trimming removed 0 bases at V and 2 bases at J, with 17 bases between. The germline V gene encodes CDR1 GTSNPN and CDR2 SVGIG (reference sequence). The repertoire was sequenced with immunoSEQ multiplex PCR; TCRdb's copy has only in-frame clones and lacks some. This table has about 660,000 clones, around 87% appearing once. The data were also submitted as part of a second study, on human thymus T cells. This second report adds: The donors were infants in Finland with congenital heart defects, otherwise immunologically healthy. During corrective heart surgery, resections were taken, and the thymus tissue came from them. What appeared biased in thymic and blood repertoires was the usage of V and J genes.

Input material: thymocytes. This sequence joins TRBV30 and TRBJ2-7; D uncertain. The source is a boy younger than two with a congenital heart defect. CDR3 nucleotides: TGTGCCTGGAGTGTACTCCCTCAATTATATCCCTACGAGCAGTACTTC. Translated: CAWSVLPQLYPYEQYF.